What follows describes a single TCR beta chain. Generated by immunoSEQ multiplex PCR, the TCRdb table keeps only in-frame clones and is missing some. The sample has tens of thousands of clones; 85% to 90% are singletons. The sample belongs to a study of cytomegalovirus exposure and HLA in healthy donors. Study at large: The use of the same platform for the 95 to 150 validation repertoires and the 550 to 850 first-cohort repertoires was reported by a later analysis.

The receptor comes from a young woman in good health and CMV-seropositive. What was sequenced was PBMCs.

The CDR3 DNA sequence: TGTGCCAGCAGTTCCGTACGAGACTCGCCCCAGCATTTT. Protein product: CASSSVRDSPQHF. V is TRBV6-6 and J is TRBJ1-5; no clear D. V was cut by 4 bases and J by 9 bases, with 13 bases left in between. Germline values: CDR1 MNHNY, CDR2 SVGAGI (reference sequence). The CDR3 contains 13 residues.